This T cell receptor beta chain originates from a study of blood T cell repertoires in COVID-19. In the original processing: The authors estimated nucleated cell counts from reference gene primer amplification. Some clones are missing from TCRdb's copy, which holds only in-frame ones; the method was immunoSEQ multiplex PCR. The D gene and trimming were derived from the DNA, and the V and J assignments and clone size from that table. The sample contains tens of thousands of clones, 80% to 90% of which appear only once. CDR1 SEHNR and CDR2 FQNEAQ come from the germline V gene (reference sequence). The CDR3 spans 16 residues. V shed 4 bases, J shed 14 bases, and the junction held 19 bases outside the gene matches.

The sample taken for sequencing was peripheral blood. The TCR originated in a woman aged 45-60 years with acute or convalescent COVID-19. The chain has TRBV7-9 and TRBJ2-1; 8 nucleotides align to TRBD2. This CDR3 is CASSSDDQRELGREFF. CDR3 DNA sequence: TGTGCCAGCAGCTCCGACGATCAGCGGGAGTTGGGTAGAGAGTTCTTC.